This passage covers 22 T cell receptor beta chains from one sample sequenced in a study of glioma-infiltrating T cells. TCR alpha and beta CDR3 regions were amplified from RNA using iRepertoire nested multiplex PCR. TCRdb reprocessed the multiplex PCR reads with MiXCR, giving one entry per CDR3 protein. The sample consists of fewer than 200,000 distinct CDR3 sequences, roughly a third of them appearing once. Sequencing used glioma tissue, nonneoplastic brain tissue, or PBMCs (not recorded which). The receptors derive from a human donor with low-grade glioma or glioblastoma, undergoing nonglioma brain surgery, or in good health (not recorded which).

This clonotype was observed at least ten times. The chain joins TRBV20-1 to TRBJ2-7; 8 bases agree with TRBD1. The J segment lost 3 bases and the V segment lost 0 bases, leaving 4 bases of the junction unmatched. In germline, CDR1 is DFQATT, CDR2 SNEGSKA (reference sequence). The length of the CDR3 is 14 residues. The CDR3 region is CSARDYRGDYEQYF. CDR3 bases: TGCAGTGCTAGAGACTACAGGGGGGACTACGAGCAGTACTTC.

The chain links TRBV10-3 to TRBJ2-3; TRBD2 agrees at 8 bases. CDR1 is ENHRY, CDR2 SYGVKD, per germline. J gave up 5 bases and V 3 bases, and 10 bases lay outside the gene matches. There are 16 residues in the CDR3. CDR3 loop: CAISEGPAGEKDTQYF. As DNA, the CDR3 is TGTGCCATCAGTGAAGGTCCAGCGGGAGAGAAAGATACGCAGTATTTT.

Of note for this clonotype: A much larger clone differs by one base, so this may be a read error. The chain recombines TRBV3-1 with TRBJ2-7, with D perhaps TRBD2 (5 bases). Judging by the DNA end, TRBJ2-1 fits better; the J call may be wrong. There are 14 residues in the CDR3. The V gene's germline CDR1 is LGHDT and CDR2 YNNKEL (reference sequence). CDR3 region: CASTLGLSSYEQFF. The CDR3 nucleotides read TGTGCCAGCACTTTAGGACTGAGCTCCTACGAGCAGTTCTTC.

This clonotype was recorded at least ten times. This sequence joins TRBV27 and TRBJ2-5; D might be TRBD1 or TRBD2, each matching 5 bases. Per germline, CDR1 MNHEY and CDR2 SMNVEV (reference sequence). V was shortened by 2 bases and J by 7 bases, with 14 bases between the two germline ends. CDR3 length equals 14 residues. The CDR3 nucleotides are TGTGCCAGCAGTTTAGGGGACCGGATGGGGACCCAGTACTTC. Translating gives CASSLGDRMGTQYF.

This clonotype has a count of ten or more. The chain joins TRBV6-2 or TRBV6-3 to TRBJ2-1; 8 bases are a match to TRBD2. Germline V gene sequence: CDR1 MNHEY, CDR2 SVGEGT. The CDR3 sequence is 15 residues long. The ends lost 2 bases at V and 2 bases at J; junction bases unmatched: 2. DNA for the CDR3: TGTGCCAGCAGTTACCCGCGGGGGGCCTACAATGAGCAGTTCTTC. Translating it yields CASSYPRGAYNEQFF.

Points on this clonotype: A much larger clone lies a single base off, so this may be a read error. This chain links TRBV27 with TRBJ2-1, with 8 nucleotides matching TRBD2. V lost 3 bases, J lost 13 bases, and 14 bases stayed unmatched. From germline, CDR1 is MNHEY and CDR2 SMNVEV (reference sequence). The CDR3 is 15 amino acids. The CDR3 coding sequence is TGTGCCAGCAGTTTTACGGGACTAGGCCAAGAGACCCAGTTCTTC. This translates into CASSFTGLGQETQFF.

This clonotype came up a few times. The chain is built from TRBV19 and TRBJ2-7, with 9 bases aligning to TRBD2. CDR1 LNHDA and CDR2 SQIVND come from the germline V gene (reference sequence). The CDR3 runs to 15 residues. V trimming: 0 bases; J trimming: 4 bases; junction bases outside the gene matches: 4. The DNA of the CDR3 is TGTGCCAGTAGTATAGACCAGCGGGAGGTTTACGAGCAGTACTTC. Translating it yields CASSIDQREVYEQYF.

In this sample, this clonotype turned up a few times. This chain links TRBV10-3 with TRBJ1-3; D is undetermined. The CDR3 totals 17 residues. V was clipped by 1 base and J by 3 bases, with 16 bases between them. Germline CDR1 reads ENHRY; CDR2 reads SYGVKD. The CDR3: CAISELISWKLGNTIYF. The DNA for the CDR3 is TGTGCCATCAGTGAGTTGATCTCCTGGAAACTTGGAAACACCATATATTTT.

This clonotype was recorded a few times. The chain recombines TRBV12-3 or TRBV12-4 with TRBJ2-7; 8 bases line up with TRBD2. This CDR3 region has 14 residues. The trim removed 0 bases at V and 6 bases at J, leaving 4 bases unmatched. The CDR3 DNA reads TGTGCCAGCAGTTTAGCCAGCGGGAGTACCGAGCAGTACTTC. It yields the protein CASSLASGSTEQYF.

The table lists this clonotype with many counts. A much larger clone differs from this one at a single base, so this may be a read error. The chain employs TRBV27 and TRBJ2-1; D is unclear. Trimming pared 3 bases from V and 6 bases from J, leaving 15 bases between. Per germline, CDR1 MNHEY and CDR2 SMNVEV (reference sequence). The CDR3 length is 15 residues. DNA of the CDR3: TGTGCCAGCAGTTTTCAATTGGGATTTGGCAATGAGCAGTTCTTC. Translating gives CASSFQLGFGNEQFF.

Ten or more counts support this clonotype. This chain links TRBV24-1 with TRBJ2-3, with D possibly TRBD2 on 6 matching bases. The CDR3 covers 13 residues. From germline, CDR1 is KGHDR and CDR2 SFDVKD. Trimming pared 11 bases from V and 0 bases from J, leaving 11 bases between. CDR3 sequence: CAIGGESTDTQYF. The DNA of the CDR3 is TGTGCCATCGGCGGGGAGAGCACAGATACGCAGTATTTT.

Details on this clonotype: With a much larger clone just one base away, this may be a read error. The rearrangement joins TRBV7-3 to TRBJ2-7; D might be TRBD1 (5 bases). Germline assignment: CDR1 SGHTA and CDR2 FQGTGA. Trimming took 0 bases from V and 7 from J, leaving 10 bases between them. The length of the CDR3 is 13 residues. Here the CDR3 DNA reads TGTGCCAGCAGCTTAACAGAGAAGGGGGAGCAGTACTTC. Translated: CASSLTEKGEQYF. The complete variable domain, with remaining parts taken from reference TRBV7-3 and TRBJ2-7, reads GAGVSQTPSNKVTEKGKYVELRCDPISGHTALYWYRQSLGQGPEFLIYFQGTGAADDSGLPNDRFFAVRPEGSVSTLKIQRTERGDSAVYLCASSLTEKGEQYFGPGTRLTVT.

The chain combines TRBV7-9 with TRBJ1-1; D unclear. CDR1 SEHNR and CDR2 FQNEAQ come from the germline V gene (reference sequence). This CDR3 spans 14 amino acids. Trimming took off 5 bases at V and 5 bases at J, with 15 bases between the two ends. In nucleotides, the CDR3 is TGTGCCAGCAGCAGATTTGACGGACCTACTGAAGCTTTCTTT. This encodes CASSRFDGPTEAFF.

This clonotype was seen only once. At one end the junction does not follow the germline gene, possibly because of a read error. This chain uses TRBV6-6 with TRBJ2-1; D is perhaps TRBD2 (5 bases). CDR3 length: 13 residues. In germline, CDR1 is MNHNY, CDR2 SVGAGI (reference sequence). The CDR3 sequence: CASSYREGSEQSF. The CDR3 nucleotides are TGTGCCAGCAGTTACCGGGAAGGGAGCGAGCAGTCCTTT.

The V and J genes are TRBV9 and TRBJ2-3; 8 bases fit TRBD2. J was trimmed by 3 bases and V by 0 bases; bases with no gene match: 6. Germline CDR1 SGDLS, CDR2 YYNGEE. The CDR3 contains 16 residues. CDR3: CASSVGSGRRTDTQYF. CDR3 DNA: TGTGCCAGCAGCGTAGGGAGCGGGAGAAGGACAGATACGCAGTATTTT.

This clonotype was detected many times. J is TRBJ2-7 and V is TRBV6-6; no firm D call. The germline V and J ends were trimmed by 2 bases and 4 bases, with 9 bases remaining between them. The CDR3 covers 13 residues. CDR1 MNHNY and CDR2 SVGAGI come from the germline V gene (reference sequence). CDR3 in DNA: TGTGCCAGCAGTTACGCTAGGTGGTACGAGCAGTACTTC. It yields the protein CASSYARWYEQYF.

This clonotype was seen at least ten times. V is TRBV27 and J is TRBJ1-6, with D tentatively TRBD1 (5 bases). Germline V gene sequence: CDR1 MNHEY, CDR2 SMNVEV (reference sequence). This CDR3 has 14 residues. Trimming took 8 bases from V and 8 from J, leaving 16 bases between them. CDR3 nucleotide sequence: TGTGCCAGCGGGGAGAGGGGTCCCTATTCACCCCTCCACTTT. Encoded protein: CASGERGPYSPLHF.

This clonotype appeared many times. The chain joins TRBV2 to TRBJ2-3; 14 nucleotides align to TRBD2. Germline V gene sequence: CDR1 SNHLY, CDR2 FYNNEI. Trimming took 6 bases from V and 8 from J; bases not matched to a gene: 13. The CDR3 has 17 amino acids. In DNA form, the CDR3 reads TGTGCCAGCAGCTCCGATGGACTAGCGGGAGGATCGGGTACGCAGTATTTT. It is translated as CASSSDGLAGGSGTQYF.

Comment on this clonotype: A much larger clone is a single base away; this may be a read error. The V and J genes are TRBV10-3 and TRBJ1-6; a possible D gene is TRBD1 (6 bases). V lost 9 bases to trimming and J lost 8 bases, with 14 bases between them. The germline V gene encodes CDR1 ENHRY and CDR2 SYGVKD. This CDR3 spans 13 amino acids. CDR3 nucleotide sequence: TGTGCCATGAAGTGGACAGAAGATTCACCCCTCCACTTT. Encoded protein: CAMKWTEDSPLHF.

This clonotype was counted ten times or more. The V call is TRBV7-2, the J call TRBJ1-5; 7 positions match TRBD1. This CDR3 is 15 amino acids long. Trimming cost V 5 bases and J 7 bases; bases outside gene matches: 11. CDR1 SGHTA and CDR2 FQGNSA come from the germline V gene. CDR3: CASSPQPQGGQPQHF. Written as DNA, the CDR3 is TGTGCCAGCAGCCCCCAACCTCAGGGGGGCCAGCCCCAGCATTTT.

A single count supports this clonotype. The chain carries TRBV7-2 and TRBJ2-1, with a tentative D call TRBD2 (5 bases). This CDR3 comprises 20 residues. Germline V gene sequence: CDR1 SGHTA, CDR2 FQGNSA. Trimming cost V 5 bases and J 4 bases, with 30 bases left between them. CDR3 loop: CASSQDTSGTPGGGYNEQFF. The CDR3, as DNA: TGTGCCAGCAGCCAAGATACGTCCGGTACACCAGGTGGAGGATACAATGAGCAGTTCTTC.

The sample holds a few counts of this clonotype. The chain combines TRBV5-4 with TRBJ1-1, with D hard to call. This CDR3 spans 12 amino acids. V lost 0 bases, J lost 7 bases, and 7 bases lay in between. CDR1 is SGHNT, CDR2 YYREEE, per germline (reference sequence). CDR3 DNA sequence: TGTGCCAGCAGCTTGGACCGTAGTGAAGCTTTCTTT. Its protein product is CASSLDRSEAFF.